Following are 27 T cell receptor beta chains from one sample sequenced in a study of Ad26.COV2.S vaccination and SARS-CoV-2 variants. Treatment noted: roughly 18 received Ad26.COV2.S at low or high dose, single or two shots; five or six received placebo; per-sample allocation not given. After the first vaccine or placebo injection, samples were drawn on day 63. Generated by immunoSEQ multiplex PCR, the TCRdb table keeps only in-frame clones and is missing some. The sample has about 400,000 clones; about nine tenths are singletons. The sequences come from peripheral blood, collected in a trial of Ad26.COV2.S vaccine versus placebo. These receptors were taken from a person between 18 and 59 years old who received the Ad26.COV2.S COVID-19 vaccine or a placebo.

This chain connects TRBV5-1 to TRBJ2-7; 8 positions agree with TRBD1. The CDR3 is made up of 15 amino acids. Germline CDR1 and CDR2: SGHRS and YFSETQ. Trimming took 1 base from V and 5 from J; bases not matched to a gene: 8. The chain's CDR3 is CASSLPTGALDEQYF. CDR3 sequence (DNA): TGCGCCAGCAGCTTGCCGACAGGGGCCTTGGACGAGCAGTACTTC. Together with reference TRBV5-1 and TRBJ2-7, the CDR3 gives the full variable domain: KAGVTQTPRYLIKTRGQQVTLSCSPISGHRSVSWYQQTPGQGLQFLFEYFSETQRNKGNFPGRFSGRQFSNSRSEMNVSTLELGDSALYLCASSLPTGALDEQYFGPGTRLTVT.

J is TRBJ2-7 and V is TRBV7-2; possible D gene TRBD1, 5 bases. V lost 3 bases and J 2 bases, leaving 8 bases between the germline ends. In germline, CDR1 is SGHTA, CDR2 FQGNSA. The length of the CDR3 is 13 residues. CDR3 DNA sequence: TGTGCCAGCAGCTTTGTCAGGGCCTACGAGCAGTACTTC. Translation: CASSFVRAYEQYF. Drawing the rest from reference TRBV7-2 and TRBJ2-7, the complete variable domain is GAGVSQSPSNKVTEKGKDVELRCDPISGHTALYWYRQSLGQGLEFLIYFQGNSAPDKSGLPSDRFSAERTGGSVSTLTIQRTQQEDSAVYLCASSFVRAYEQYFGPGTRLTVT.

The rearrangement uses TRBV20-1 and TRBJ1-6; D ambiguous. The CDR3 spans 9 residues. Germline CDR1 is DFQATT and CDR2 is SNEGSKA (reference sequence). Trimming removed 3 bases at V and 15 bases at J, with 6 bases between. The DNA for the CDR3 is TGCAGTGCTAGGTTCTTCCTCCACTTT. The encoded protein is CSARFFLHF.

The chain combines TRBV6-4 with TRBJ1-6; 10 bases are shared with TRBD1. CDR1 is MRHNA, CDR2 SNTAGT, per germline. The junction had 7 bases not matched to a gene; V was cut back by 2 bases and J by 9 bases. This CDR3 has 16 amino acids. The CDR3 spells CASSDRGTGDSSPLHF. The CDR3 DNA is TGTGCCAGCAGTGACCGAGGGACAGGGGACAGTTCACCCCTCCACTTT.

A few counts support this clone. This chain connects TRBV27 to TRBJ1-1; no definite D call. Germline lookup yields CDR1 MNHEY and CDR2 SMNVEV (reference sequence). Trimming took 6 bases from V and 1 from J, leaving 9 bases between them. The CDR3 loop spans 13 amino acids. This chain's CDR3 is CASSEHPNTEAFF. In DNA form, the CDR3 reads TGTGCCAGCAGCGAACACCCGAACACTGAAGCTTTCTTT.

The genes are TRBV5-1 and TRBJ2-7; 9 positions agree with TRBD1. The length of the CDR3 is 12 residues. The germline V gene encodes CDR1 SGHRS and CDR2 YFSETQ. Trimming took 5 bases from V and 3 from J; bases not matched to a gene: 0. The CDR3 is CASRDRGYEQYF. CDR3 in DNA: TGCGCCAGCAGGGACAGGGGCTACGAGCAGTACTTC.

The rearrangement joins TRBV4-3 to TRBJ2-7; a possible D gene is TRBD1 (5 bases). V dropped 0 bases and J dropped 4 bases, with 10 bases sitting between them. The CDR3 length is 14 residues. Looked up from germline, CDR1 is LGHNA and CDR2 is YSLEER. CDR3 in amino acids: CASSQEARVYEQYF. CDR3 bases: TGCGCCAGCAGCCAAGAGGCCAGGGTTTACGAGCAGTACTTC.

CDR3 sequence (DNA): TGCGCCAGCAGCCAAGATGGCGGGGGCTTCTACAATGAGCAGTTCTTC. Protein: CASSQDGGGFYNEQFF. The chain has TRBV4-3 and TRBJ2-1, with D possibly TRBD2 on 7 matching bases. This CDR3 spans 16 amino acids. V lost 0 bases and J lost 3, with 12 bases in between. CDR1 is LGHNA and CDR2 is YSLEER in the germline V gene.

The chain is built from TRBV24-1 and TRBJ2-7, with D tentatively TRBD1 (5 bases). CDR3 length equals 13 residues. Deletions cut 10 bases from V and 2 bases from J, with 14 bases between. Germline V gene sequence: CDR1 KGHDR, CDR2 SFDVKD. CDR3 residues: CATESTETYEQYF. As DNA, the CDR3 is TGTGCCACGGAGTCGACAGAAACCTACGAGCAGTACTTC.

The rearrangement links TRBV12-3 or TRBV12-4 to TRBJ1-1; no definite D call. This CDR3 has 11 amino acids. V was clipped by 8 bases and J by 3 bases, with 7 bases between them. The CDR3 coding sequence is TGTGCCAGCCGAGAGCACACTGAAGCTTTCTTT. Protein sequence: CASREHTEAFF.

The chain carries TRBV6-5 and TRBJ2-3; D is unresolved. This CDR3 spans 15 amino acids. With 2 bases removed from V and 0 bases from J, the gap between germline ends came to 9 bases. CDR1 and CDR2 (germline): MNHEY, SVGAGI. The CDR3 bases are TGTGCCAGCAGTTACGGTGGGTCTAGCACAGATACGCAGTATTTT. Translated: CASSYGGSSTDTQYF.

The rearrangement uses TRBV4-3 and TRBJ2-7; possible D gene TRBD2, 6 bases. The CDR3 is 14 amino acids. V lost 3 bases, J lost 3 bases, and 12 bases lay in between. Germline CDR1 reads LGHNA; CDR2 reads YSLEER. The CDR3 protein is CASSHGAGGYEQYF. CDR3 nucleotide sequence: TGCGCCAGCAGCCATGGAGCGGGCGGCTACGAGCAGTACTTC.

The chain carries TRBV4-3 and TRBJ2-7; 8 bases map to TRBD2. Germline-derived CDR1 and CDR2 are LGHNA and YSLEER. The CDR3 is 17 residues long. Germline trimming cut 0 bases from V and 2 bases from J; bases unmatched to any gene: 9. The CDR3 region is CASSQDLAGGQPYEQYF. For the CDR3, the DNA is TGCGCCAGCAGCCAAGATCTTGCGGGGGGCCAGCCCTACGAGCAGTACTTC.

The chain couples TRBV5-1 to TRBJ1-2, with TRBD1 as a possible D gene (5 bases). This CDR3 has 15 residues. The germline V and J ends were trimmed by 4 bases and 6 bases, with 19 bases remaining between them. The germline CDR1 and CDR2 sequences are SGHRS and YFSETQ. CDR3 amino acids: CASSPRSGGFNGYTF. Written as DNA, the CDR3 is TGCGCCAGCAGCCCCCGATCTGGGGGTTTCAATGGCTACACCTTC.

J is TRBJ2-3 and V is TRBV4-3; D tentatively fits TRBD1 or TRBD2 (6 bases each). The CDR3 length is 17 residues. V was pared by 0 bases and J by 3 bases, with 16 bases between. Germline values: CDR1 LGHNA, CDR2 YSLEER. The CDR3 sequence: CASSQDRGGSRTDTQYF. CDR3 coding DNA: TGCGCCAGCAGCCAAGATCGAGGGGGGAGTAGGACAGATACGCAGTATTTT.

This chain links TRBV11-2 with TRBJ1-6, with a tentative D call TRBD1 (6 bases). The CDR3 spans 15 residues. Germline loops: CDR1 SGHAT, CDR2 FQNNGV. Deletions cut 5 bases from V and 8 bases from J, with 16 bases between. Here the CDR3 reads CASSLQGISDSPLHF. The CDR3 DNA follows: TGTGCCAGCAGCCTACAGGGAATCTCGGATTCACCCCTCCACTTT. Full variable domain (missing parts from reference TRBV11-2 and TRBJ1-6): EAGVAQSPRYKIIEKRQSVAFWCNPISGHATLYWYQQILGQGPKLLIQFQNNGVVDDSQLPKDRFSAERLKGVDSTLKIQPAKLEDSAVYLCASSLQGISDSPLHFGNGTRLTVT.

The V and J genes are TRBV7-2 and TRBJ1-2, with TRBD1 matching 7 bases. The V gene end was trimmed by 5 bases and the J gene end by 2 bases; junction bases not matched to a gene: 8. Germline V gene sequence: CDR1 SGHTA, CDR2 FQGNSA. The CDR3 extends over 15 amino acids. The CDR3 loop is CASSTGATVNYGYTF. The CDR3 DNA follows: TGTGCCAGCAGCACAGGGGCGACAGTCAACTATGGCTACACCTTC.

This clone came up a few times. The chain links TRBV6-5 to TRBJ1-4; 9 nucleotides line up with TRBD1. The CDR3 consists of 13 residues. Germline values: CDR1 MNHEY, CDR2 SVGAGI. The J segment lost 7 bases and the V segment lost 6 bases, leaving 3 bases of the junction unmatched. The CDR3 DNA follows: TGTGCCAGCAGCGACAGGGGGGGTGAAAAACTGTTTTTT. This translates into CASSDRGGEKLFF.

The chain links TRBV7-6 to TRBJ2-1, with 7 nucleotides matching TRBD2. The CDR3 has 15 amino acids. Germline V gene sequence: CDR1 SGHVS, CDR2 FNYEAQ. Trimming removed 3 bases from V and 2 bases from J; junction bases left unmatched: 4. This CDR3 is CASSFPGGTYNEQFF. For the CDR3, the DNA is TGTGCCAGCAGCTTCCCGGGGGGAACCTACAATGAGCAGTTCTTC.

The chain combines TRBV6-5 with TRBJ1-3; possibly TRBD1 for D (6 bases). The length of the CDR3 is 15 residues. V lost 8 bases to trimming and J lost 2 bases, with 16 bases between them. Germline V CDR1 and CDR2: MNHEY, SVGAGI. The CDR3 sequence is CASSPRAGAGNTIYF. The CDR3 DNA reads TGTGCCAGCTCTCCCAGGGCAGGGGCTGGAAACACCATATATTTT.

CDR3 nucleotides: TGCGCCAGCAGCCAAGATGGAACCGGGACTAGCGGGGGTCCTTTTTCCTACGAGCAGTACTTC. Translation gives CASSQDGTGTSGGPFSYEQYF. This chain joins TRBV4-1 and TRBJ2-7, with TRBD2 matching over 14 bases. Unmatched junction bases numbered 14, after V lost 0 bases and J lost 1 base. Germline lookup yields CDR1 MGHRA and CDR2 YSYEKL. CDR3 size: 21 residues.

This chain joins TRBV28 and TRBJ2-1; D might be TRBD1 (6 bases). The CDR3 is 16 amino acids. The V end was cut by 1 base, the J end by 5 bases, with 15 bases between. CDR1 MDHEN and CDR2 SYDVKM come from the germline V gene. The CDR3: CASSLSGTLKNNEQFF. The CDR3 DNA reads as TGTGCCAGCAGTTTATCTGGGACACTAAAAAACAATGAGCAGTTCTTC.

The rearrangement uses TRBV25-1 and TRBJ1-2; 8 bases map to TRBD1. Trimming at V came to 3 bases and at J to 4 bases, leaving 10 bases not matched to a gene. The CDR3 consists of 16 residues. Germline V gives CDR1 MGHDK, CDR2 SYGVNS. The DNA of the CDR3 is TGTGCCAGCAGTGATGGGTACCCAGGGGGCGGCTATGGCTACACCTTC. Translating it yields CASSDGYPGGGYGYTF.

This chain uses TRBV19 with TRBJ2-7; 8 bases agree with TRBD2. The CDR3 length is 13 residues. Germline V lookup: CDR1 LNHDA, CDR2 SQIVND (reference sequence). The ends lost 7 bases at V and 5 bases at J; junction bases unmatched: 7. The CDR3 loop reads CASTPVAGNEQYF. The CDR3 coding sequence is TGTGCCAGTACCCCAGTAGCGGGGAACGAGCAGTACTTC.

This rearrangement joins TRBV27 to TRBJ1-2, with D possibly TRBD1 on 6 matching bases. The CDR3 has 14 amino acids. Trimming stripped 3 bases from V and 4 bases from J, with 12 bases between. Per the germline V gene, CDR1 is MNHEY and CDR2 is SMNVEV (reference sequence). The CDR3 loop reads CASSFGGWGYGYTF. The CDR3 coding sequence is TGTGCCAGCAGTTTTGGGGGCTGGGGCTATGGCTACACCTTC.

V gene TRBV2 combines with J gene TRBJ1-2; tentatively, D is TRBD1 (5 bases). The V gene lost 8 bases and the J gene lost 1 base, with 11 bases spanning the gap. The V gene's germline CDR1 is SNHLY and CDR2 FYNNEI. The CDR3 has 13 residues. This CDR3 is CASQGYFNYGYTF. The CDR3 bases are TGTGCCAGCCAGGGCTACTTTAACTATGGCTACACCTTC.

V gene TRBV30 combines with J gene TRBJ2-5; TRBD2 matches at 8 bases. Germline V lookup: CDR1 GTSNPN, CDR2 SVGIG (reference sequence). The trim removed 4 bases at V and 5 bases at J, leaving 9 bases unmatched. The CDR3 has 14 residues. CDR3 protein: CAWTSAGGLETQYF. The CDR3 nucleotides are TGTGCCTGGACAAGCGCGGGGGGTCTCGAGACCCAGTACTTC.